Listed here is a single TCR beta chain. Its matching antigen is unknown. Some clones are missing from TCRdb's copy, which holds only in-frame ones; the method was immunoSEQ multiplex PCR. The sample has about 150,000 clones, about nine tenths seen once. This CDR3 is built from 14 residues. Trimming shortened V by 3 bases and J by 10 bases, and 13 bases separated the two germline ends. The germline V gene encodes CDR1 LNHDA and CDR2 SQIVND (reference sequence). This specimen comes from a study of T cell responses to AZD1222 COVID-19 vaccine. The study's findings and limits: Baseline serology detected seropositivity in only 5 to 7 AZD1222 recipients. None of the repertoires were sampled until the peak T cell response had passed.

The TCR sequence derives from an adult in good health. This rearrangement joins TRBV19 to TRBJ1-6; possibly TRBD1 for D (6 bases). Sequenced here: peripheral blood, sampled on day 0 of AZD1222 vaccination. The CDR3 DNA is TGTGCCAGTAGTATGGGGGGCCTGGAGTCACCCCTCCACTTT. It specifies CASSMGGLESPLHF.